This T cell receptor beta chain derives from a study of T cell responses to AZD1222 COVID-19 vaccine. Across the study: Second-dose recipients at about 4 or about 12 weeks were treated as one pooled group.

Notes on the study in general: White British ancestry dominated among donors, who included more females, and clonal diversity was possibly underestimated.

The data were produced by immunoSEQ multiplex PCR, yet TCRdb's version contains in-frame clones alone and is incomplete. Among about 140,000 clones, 80% to 95% were seen once, and the ten largest hold more than 4.5%. About this clone: Antigen specificity is unknown.

The CDR3 sequence is 13 residues long. V was shortened by 6 bases and J by 2 bases, with 5 bases between the two germline ends. The rearrangement joins TRBV12-3 or TRBV12-4 to TRBJ2-6; no clear D gene. Sequenced here: peripheral blood, sampled on day 0 of AZD1222 vaccination. The source is an adult in good health. CDR3 sequence reads: CASSVAGANVLTF. In DNA, the CDR3 is TGTGCCAGCAGCGTAGCTGGGGCCAACGTCCTGACTTTC.